The rows below give T cell receptor beta chains drawn from one sample of a study of early T cells in non-severe SARS-CoV-2 infection. Each CDR3 protein gets one entry after TCRdb re-called the 5' RACE reads with MiXCR. Of approximately 70,000 distinct CDR3 sequences in the sample, about 11% are singletons; the top ten hold almost 6.5%. Specimen: whole blood. The receptors derive from an adult who was a healthcare worker with PCR-confirmed SARS-CoV-2 infection or an uninfected control (not recorded which). The CDR3 runs from the conserved cysteine through the conserved F or W. D genes are given only for firm matches. Where a row states a size, it is once, few, many or the class of an expanded clone; other rows omit it.

V gene,D gene,clone size,J gene,CDR3 DNA,CDR3 protein
TRBV6-4,TRBD1,many,TRBJ1-1,TGTGCCAGCAGCGCCGGGACAGCTAACACTGAAGCTTTCTTT,CASSAGTANTEAFF
TRBV6-1,TRBD2,NA,TRBJ2-1,TGTGCCAGCAGTGAATTGGCTGGACTAGCCTCCTACAATGAGCAGTTCTTC,CASSELAGLASYNEQFF
TRBV4-1,TRBD1,many,TRBJ1-4,TGCGCCAGCAGCCAATCAGGGACAGCATCAAGCAACCCCAATGAAAAACTGTTTTTT,CASSQSGTASSNPNEKLFF
TRBV3-1,NA,few,TRBJ2-5,TGTGCCAGCAGCCCCGACCAAGAGACCCAGTACTTC,CASSPDQETQYF
TRBV20-1,NA,few,TRBJ2-3,TGCAGTGCTGGGGACATCTCAAGCACAGATACGCAGTATTTT,CSAGDISSTDTQYF
TRBV3-1,NA,NA,TRBJ1-1,TGTGCCAGCAGCTACCGGGCCACTGAAGCTTTCTTT,CASSYRATEAFF
TRBV20-1,TRBD2,NA,TRBJ2-5,TGCAGTGCTAGAGATACCCCCCTAGCGGGAGGTCCGGGGGCCCAGTACTTC,CSARDTPLAGGPGAQYF
TRBV2,NA,few,TRBJ1-1,TGTGCCAGCGGGCGACGGATGAACACTGAAGCTTTCTTT,CASGRRMNTEAFF
TRBV7-9,NA,NA,TRBJ2-1,TGTGCCAGCACCCTGCCCAATGAGCAGTTCTTC,CASTLPNEQFF
TRBV7-2,TRBD1,NA,TRBJ1-2,TGTGCCAGCAGCTTAGGGACAGGGAGAACCTATGGCTACACCTTC,CASSLGTGRTYGYTF
TRBV6-6,NA,many,TRBJ2-7,TGTGCCAGCAGTCTAGCCGTTTGGAACGAGCAGTACTTC,CASSLAVWNEQYF
TRBV4-1,TRBD2,NA,TRBJ2-5,TGCGCCAGCAGCCCGCGACTAGCGATGAACCAAGAGACCCAGTACTTC,CASSPRLAMNQETQYF
TRBV7-3,TRBD1,many,TRBJ2-1,TGTGCCAGCAGCTTAACGGGACAGGGTTCTGAGCAGTTCTTC,CASSLTGQGSEQFF